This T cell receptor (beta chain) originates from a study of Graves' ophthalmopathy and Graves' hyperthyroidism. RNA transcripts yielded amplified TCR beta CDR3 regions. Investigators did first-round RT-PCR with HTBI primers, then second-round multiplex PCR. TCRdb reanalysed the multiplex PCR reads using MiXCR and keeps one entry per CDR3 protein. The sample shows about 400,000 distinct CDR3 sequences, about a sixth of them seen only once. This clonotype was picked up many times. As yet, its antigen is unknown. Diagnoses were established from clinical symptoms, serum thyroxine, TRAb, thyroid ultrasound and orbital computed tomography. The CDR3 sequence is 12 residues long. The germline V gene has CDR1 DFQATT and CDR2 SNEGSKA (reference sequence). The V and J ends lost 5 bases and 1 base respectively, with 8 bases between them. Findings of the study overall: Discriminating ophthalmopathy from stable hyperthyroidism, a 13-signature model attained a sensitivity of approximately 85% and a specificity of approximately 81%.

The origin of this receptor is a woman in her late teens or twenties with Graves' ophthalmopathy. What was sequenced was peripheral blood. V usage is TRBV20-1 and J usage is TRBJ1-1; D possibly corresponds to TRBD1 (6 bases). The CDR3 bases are TGCAGTGCTCCGGACAGGAACACTGAAGCTTTCTTT. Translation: CSAPDRNTEAFF.